Below, 2 T cell receptor beta chains from the same sample are listed, as sequenced in a study of T-cell reconstitution after alpha-beta-depleted transplantation in children. Unique molecular identifiers were incorporated into the prepared TCRbeta library. TCRdb reprocessed the PCR reads with MiXCR, giving one entry per CDR3 protein. This table has 300,000 to 350,000 distinct CDR3 sequences, more than 20% appearing once. The input for sequencing was PBMCs, mostly from graft donor cells, taken 180 days after TCRalphabeta/CD19-depleted stem cell transplant. The source of these receptors is a male patient aged 10 to 17 who had a stem cell transplant for acute lymphoblastic leukemia, so the T cells may come from the graft donor.

This clonotype has more than one count but fewer than ten. The rearrangement links TRBV12-3 or TRBV12-4 to TRBJ1-1; 7 nucleotides align to TRBD1. With V trimmed by 5 bases and J by 4 bases, 4 bases remained unmatched. The CDR3 extends over 13 amino acids. CDR3 residues: CASSHSGGTEAFF. The CDR3 nucleotides read TGTGCCAGCAGTCACTCAGGGGGCACTGAAGCTTTCTTT.

The chain uses TRBV5-1 and TRBJ2-5; D gene uncertain. V shed 0 bases and J shed 5 bases, with 5 bases lying between them. The CDR3 is 12 residues long. The germline V gene encodes CDR1 SGHRS and CDR2 YFSETQ. This CDR3 reads CASSLAWETQYF. CDR3 DNA: TGCGCCAGCAGCTTGGCATGGGAGACCCAGTACTTC.